This TCR beta chain is drawn from a study of blood T cell repertoires in COVID-19. Per the germline V gene, CDR1 is SNHLY and CDR2 is FYNNEI. The CDR3 covers 14 residues. V lost 6 bases, J lost 1 base, and 10 bases lay in between. Data came from immunoSEQ multiplex PCR; TCRdb stores just in-frame clones and leaves some out. The repertoire consists of 60,000 to 80,000 clones, with approximately 88% occurring once and the leading ten covering approximately 6.8%. The V gene is TRBV2, the J gene TRBJ1-5; D not certain. The sample comprised peripheral blood. This sequence was found in a woman in her 70s with acute or convalescent COVID-19. DNA of the CDR3: TGTGCCAGCAGACGCATGCAGAGCAATCAGCCCCAGCATTTT. Protein sequence: CASRRMQSNQPQHF.